This is a list of T cell receptor beta chains from one sample in a study of T cells after yellow fever vaccination. MiXCR, applied by TCRdb to the 5' RACE reads, yields one record per CDR3 protein. The data show some 560,000 distinct CDR3 sequences, 19% seen once. Sample: PBMCs, taken 15 days after the yellow fever booster vaccination. These receptors were taken from a man younger than 45 who received the YFV17D yellow fever vaccine. Both conserved end residues are part of each CDR3. Fields, in order: D gene, clone size, J gene, V gene, CDR3 protein, CDR3 DNA. The D gene is left open where the match is weak. Not all rows give a size; the values are once, few, many and, for expanded clones, a class.

d_call: TRBD1
clone_size: few
j_call: TRBJ2-7
v_call: TRBV12-3/TRBV12-4
cdr3_aa: CASSLVGQGQRVYF
cdr3_nt: TGTGCCAGCAGTTTAGTTGGACAGGGCCAAAGGGTTTACTTC

d_call: -
clone_size: -
j_call: TRBJ2-5
v_call: TRBV7-9
cdr3_aa: CASSQIKTETQYF
cdr3_nt: TGTGCCAGCAGCCAAATAAAAACAGAGACCCAGTACTTC

d_call: TRBD2
clone_size: -
j_call: TRBJ2-2
v_call: TRBV20-1
cdr3_aa: CSASKAGANTGELFF
cdr3_nt: TGCAGTGCTAGCAAAGCGGGAGCGAACACCGGGGAGCTGTTTTTT

d_call: TRBD1
clone_size: once
j_call: TRBJ1-6
v_call: TRBV7-2
cdr3_aa: CASRRTGENSPLHF
cdr3_nt: TGTGCCAGCAGAAGGACAGGGGAAAATTCACCCCTCCACTTT

d_call: -
clone_size: -
j_call: TRBJ1-2
v_call: TRBV30
cdr3_aa: CAWKVGHYGYTF
cdr3_nt: TGTGCCTGGAAGGTGGGGCACTATGGCTACACCTTC

d_call: -
clone_size: -
j_call: TRBJ1-2
v_call: TRBV4-3
cdr3_aa: CASSQEGWETNYGYTF
cdr3_nt: TGCGCCAGCAGCCAAGAGGGATGGGAAACGAACTATGGCTACACCTTC

d_call: TRBD1
clone_size: few
j_call: TRBJ2-7
v_call: TRBV20-1
cdr3_aa: CSAARGRDGEQYF
cdr3_nt: TGCAGTGCTGCCAGGGGGCGTGATGGCGAGCAGTACTTC

d_call: -
clone_size: few
j_call: TRBJ2-7
v_call: TRBV6-6
cdr3_aa: CAAFGSEHEQYF
cdr3_nt: TGTGCCGCTTTCGGCTCAGAGCACGAGCAGTACTTC

d_call: -
clone_size: few
j_call: TRBJ2-3
v_call: TRBV12-3/TRBV12-4
cdr3_aa: CASSPTYADTQYF
cdr3_nt: TGTGCCAGCAGTCCAACGTATGCAGATACGCAGTATTTT

d_call: -
clone_size: -
j_call: TRBJ2-1
v_call: TRBV11-1
cdr3_aa: CASTRLGENEQFF
cdr3_nt: TGTGCCAGCACCCGATTGGGGGAAAATGAGCAGTTCTTC

d_call: TRBD1
clone_size: few
j_call: TRBJ2-7
v_call: TRBV5-1
cdr3_aa: CASSLEPGTGARGYEQYF
cdr3_nt: TGCGCCAGCAGCTTGGAGCCCGGGACAGGAGCGAGAGGATACGAGCAGTACTTC

d_call: TRBD1
clone_size: -
j_call: TRBJ2-5
v_call: TRBV12-3/TRBV12-4
cdr3_aa: CASSLLTGGEETQYF
cdr3_nt: TGTGCCAGCAGTTTGTTGACAGGGGGTGAGGAGACCCAGTACTTC

d_call: TRBD1
clone_size: -
j_call: TRBJ2-7
v_call: TRBV5-1
cdr3_aa: CASSPVGQGYEQYF
cdr3_nt: TGCGCCAGCAGCCCTGTGGGACAGGGTTACGAGCAGTACTTC

d_call: -
clone_size: -
j_call: TRBJ2-5
v_call: TRBV12-3/TRBV12-4
cdr3_aa: CASSQDHGAPKETQYF
cdr3_nt: TGTGCCAGCAGCCAGGACCACGGGGCACCAAAGGAGACCCAGTACTTC

d_call: -
clone_size: few
j_call: TRBJ2-7
v_call: TRBV7-2
cdr3_aa: CASSLAAQSYEQYF
cdr3_nt: TGTGCCAGCAGCTTAGCGGCACAGAGCTACGAGCAGTACTTC

d_call: TRBD2
clone_size: -
j_call: TRBJ2-1
v_call: TRBV20-1
cdr3_aa: CSASKSRGRSYIEQFF
cdr3_nt: TGCAGTGCTAGTAAGTCTCGCGGGAGATCCTATATTGAGCAGTTCTTC

d_call: -
clone_size: -
j_call: TRBJ2-3
v_call: TRBV18
cdr3_aa: CATQPGIGTDTQYF
cdr3_nt: TGTGCCACCCAACCCGGGATCGGCACAGATACGCAGTATTTT

d_call: -
clone_size: few
j_call: TRBJ2-6
v_call: TRBV27
cdr3_aa: CASSFSSGSSGANVLTF
cdr3_nt: TGTGCCAGCAGTTTTTCATCAGGGAGCTCTGGGGCCAACGTCCTGACTTTC

d_call: -
clone_size: few
j_call: TRBJ2-1
v_call: TRBV6-5
cdr3_aa: CASSYPAQVSTYNEQFF
cdr3_nt: TGTGCCAGCAGTTACCCAGCTCAAGTCTCCACCTACAATGAGCAGTTCTTC

d_call: -
clone_size: few
j_call: TRBJ2-1
v_call: TRBV6-4
cdr3_aa: CASSDGTWNEQFF
cdr3_nt: TGTGCCAGCAGTGACGGGACCTGGAATGAGCAGTTCTTC

d_call: TRBD1
clone_size: -
j_call: TRBJ2-2
v_call: TRBV4-3
cdr3_aa: CASSRTTGAGELFF
cdr3_nt: TGCGCCAGCAGCCGTACGACAGGGGCCGGGGAGCTGTTTTTT

d_call: -
clone_size: few
j_call: TRBJ1-5
v_call: TRBV6-1
cdr3_aa: CASSARGGGNQPQHF
cdr3_nt: TGTGCCAGCAGCGCCCGCGGGGGTGGTAATCAGCCCCAGCATTTT

d_call: -
clone_size: -
j_call: TRBJ1-1
v_call: TRBV5-1
cdr3_aa: CASSSRPGGDTEAFF
cdr3_nt: TGCGCCAGCAGCTCCCGGCCGGGGGGGGACACTGAAGCTTTCTTT

d_call: TRBD2
clone_size: -
j_call: TRBJ2-1
v_call: TRBV2
cdr3_aa: CASLGLAAYNEQFF
cdr3_nt: TGTGCCAGCTTAGGACTAGCAGCTTACAATGAGCAGTTCTTC

d_call: TRBD2
clone_size: -
j_call: TRBJ2-3
v_call: TRBV20-1
cdr3_aa: CSASKPSGNTQYF
cdr3_nt: TGCAGTGCTAGCAAACCCAGCGGGAATACGCAGTATTTT

d_call: TRBD1
clone_size: -
j_call: TRBJ1-1
v_call: TRBV6-5
cdr3_aa: CASSFGSGQGAGNTEAFF
cdr3_nt: TGTGCCAGCAGCTTTGGTTCCGGACAGGGGGCAGGAAACACTGAAGCTTTCTTT

d_call: -
clone_size: -
j_call: TRBJ2-7
v_call: TRBV30
cdr3_aa: CAWRGIGREQYF
cdr3_nt: TGTGCCTGGAGAGGGATTGGCCGCGAGCAGTACTTC